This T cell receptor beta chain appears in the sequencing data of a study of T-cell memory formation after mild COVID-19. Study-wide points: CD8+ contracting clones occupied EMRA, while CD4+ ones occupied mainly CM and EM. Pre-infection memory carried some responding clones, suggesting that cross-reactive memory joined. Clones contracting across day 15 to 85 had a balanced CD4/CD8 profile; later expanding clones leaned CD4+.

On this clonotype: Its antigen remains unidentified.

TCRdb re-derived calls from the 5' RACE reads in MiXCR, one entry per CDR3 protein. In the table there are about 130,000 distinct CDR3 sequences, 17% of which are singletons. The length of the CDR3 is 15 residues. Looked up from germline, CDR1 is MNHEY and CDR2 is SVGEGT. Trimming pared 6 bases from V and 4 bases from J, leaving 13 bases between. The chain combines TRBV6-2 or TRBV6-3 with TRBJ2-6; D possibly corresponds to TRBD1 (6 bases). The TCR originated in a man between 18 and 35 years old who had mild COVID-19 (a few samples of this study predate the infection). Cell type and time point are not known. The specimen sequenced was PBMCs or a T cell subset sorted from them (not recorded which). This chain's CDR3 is CASSGQSSGANVLTF. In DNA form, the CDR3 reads TGTGCCAGCAGCGGACAGAGTTCGGGGGCCAACGTCCTGACTTTC.